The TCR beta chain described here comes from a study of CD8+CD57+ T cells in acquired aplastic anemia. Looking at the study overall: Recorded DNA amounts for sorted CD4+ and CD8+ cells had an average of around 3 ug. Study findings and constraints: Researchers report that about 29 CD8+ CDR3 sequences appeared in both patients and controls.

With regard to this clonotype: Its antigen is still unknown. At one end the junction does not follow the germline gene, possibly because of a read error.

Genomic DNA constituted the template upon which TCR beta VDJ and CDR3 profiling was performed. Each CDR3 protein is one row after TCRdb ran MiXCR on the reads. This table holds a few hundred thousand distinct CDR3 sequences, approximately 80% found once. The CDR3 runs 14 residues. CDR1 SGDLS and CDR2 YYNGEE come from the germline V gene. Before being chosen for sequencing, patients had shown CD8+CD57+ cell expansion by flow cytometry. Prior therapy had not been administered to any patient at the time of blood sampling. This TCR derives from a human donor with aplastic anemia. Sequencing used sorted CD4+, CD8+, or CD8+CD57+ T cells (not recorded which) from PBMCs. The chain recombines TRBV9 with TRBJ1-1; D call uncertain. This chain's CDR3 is CASSDYHISYNDLF. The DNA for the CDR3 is TGTGCCAGCAGCGATTACCACATCTCCTACAATGATCTCTTT.